This TCR beta chain was observed in a study of cytomegalovirus exposure and HLA in healthy donors. As for the study in general: Prior work identified 95 million to 120 million unique TCR beta sequences in roughly 190 million T cells. The study's findings and limits: When the data were analyzed later, several of the most significant clusters appeared to be linked to common viral pathogens. The availability of immune exposure information extended only to CMV serostatus. Relative to equally common others, HLA-associated TCR beta chains showed greater clonal expansion in a later analysis.

PCR employed 60 Vbeta and 13 Jbeta primers. Generated by immunoSEQ multiplex PCR, the TCRdb table keeps only in-frame clones and is missing some. The data contain some 180,000 clones, 60% to 80% of them singletons. V was cut by 4 bases and J by 0 bases, with 7 bases left in between. From germline, CDR1 is MGHRA and CDR2 YSYEKL. The CDR3 extends over 13 amino acids. Note on this clone: The antigen remains unidentified.

The sample was PBMCs. This sequence was found in a woman aged 25-40 years in good health and CMV-seronegative. The gene calls are TRBV4-1 and TRBJ2-7, with D possibly TRBD1 on 5 matching bases. In nucleotides, the CDR3 is TGCGCCAGCAGCCGGACAAGCTCCTACGAGCAGTACTTC. Residues: CASSRTSSYEQYF.